The rows below give T cell receptor beta chains drawn from one sample of a study of T-cell reconstitution after alpha-beta-depleted transplantation in children. A single record per CDR3 protein comes from TCRdb applying MiXCR to the PCR reads. The sample consists of 77,000 or so distinct CDR3 sequences, 18% of them appearing once. The material was PBMCs, mostly from graft donor cells, obtained 360 days after TCRalphabeta/CD19-depleted stem cell transplant. Source of these receptors: a male patient between 2 and 10 years old who had a stem cell transplant for acute lymphoblastic leukemia, so the T cells may come from the graft donor. Each CDR3 is given with its conserved first and last residue. The order of the fields is D gene, clone size, V gene, J gene, CDR3 length, CDR3 protein, CDR3 DNA. D genes are given only for firm matches. Clone size is stated in some rows and not others, as once, few, many or a class when expanded.

.	.	TRBV20-1	TRBJ2-7	13	CSASGSVSYEQYF	TGCAGTGCTAGCGGGAGTGTCTCCTACGAGCAGTACTTC
.	.	TRBV10-3	TRBJ2-3	12	CAIRESGGTQYF	TGTGCCATCAGGGAGAGCGGAGGGACGCAGTATTTT
.	.	TRBV4-1	TRBJ1-1	15	CASSQEPWVRTEAFF	TGCGCCAGCAGCCAAGAACCCTGGGTTCGCACTGAAGCTTTCTTT
TRBD1	few	TRBV25-1	TRBJ2-7	15	CASSGTDRGRDEQYF	TGTGCCAGCAGTGGAACGGACAGGGGGCGCGACGAGCAGTACTTC
.	.	TRBV10-3	TRBJ1-1	15	CAISENGGVNTEAFF	TGTGCCATCAGTGAAAACGGGGGGGTGAACACTGAAGCTTTCTTT
.	.	TRBV24-1	TRBJ2-3	16	CATSDPSGRWADTQYF	TGTGCCACCAGTGACCCCAGCGGCCGATGGGCAGATACGCAGTATTTT
TRBD2	.	TRBV5-4	TRBJ2-1	15	CASNLRLAGVVEQFF	TGTGCCAGCAACTTGAGGCTAGCGGGAGTCGTTGAGCAGTTCTTC
.	few	TRBV9	TRBJ1-2	11	CASRDGYGYTF	TGTGCCAGCAGGGACGGCTATGGCTACACCTTC
TRBD2	few	TRBV7-9	TRBJ2-3	14	CASSLELAGDTQYF	TGTGCCAGCAGCTTAGAGCTAGCGGGAGATACGCAGTATTTT
TRBD1	few	TRBV5-1	TRBJ2-2	15	CASSYRTGNTGELFF	TGCGCCAGCAGCTACCGGACAGGGAACACCGGGGAGCTGTTTTTT
TRBD1	.	TRBV6-1	TRBJ2-3	14	CASSRDRGSDTQYF	TGTGCCAGCAGTCGGGACAGGGGTTCAGATACGCAGTATTTT
.	many	TRBV27	TRBJ2-2	15	CASSFGRRNTGELFF	TGTGCCAGCAGTTTTGGGCGAAGAAACACCGGGGAGCTGTTTTTT
TRBD1	many	TRBV7-9	TRBJ1-6	15	CASSFGTGQDSPLHF	TGTGCCAGCAGCTTCGGGACAGGGCAGGATTCACCCCTCCACTTT
TRBD1	.	TRBV6-5	TRBJ1-6	15	CASSSTGGFISPLHF	TGTGCCAGCAGTTCGACAGGGGGTTTCATTTCACCCCTCCACTTT
.	many	TRBV3-1	TRBJ1-1	14	CASSQPPMNTEAFF	TGTGCCAGCAGCCAACCCCCGATGAACACTGAAGCTTTCTTT
.	.	TRBV5-1	TRBJ2-3	16	CASSSGGQGWTDTQYF	TGCGCCAGCAGCTCCGGTGGGCAGGGGTGGACAGATACGCAGTATTTT
TRBD1	.	TRBV18	TRBJ2-7	13	CASSRTGSYEQYF	TGTGCCAGCTCACGGACAGGCTCCTACGAGCAGTACTTC
.	few	TRBV4-1	TRBJ2-5	13	CASSQLVRETQYF	TGCGCCAGCAGCCAGCTGGTTAGGGAGACCCAGTACTTC
.	.	TRBV15	TRBJ2-1	12	CATSGALTEQFF	TGTGCCACCAGCGGTGCTCTTACTGAGCAGTTCTTC
.	.	TRBV12-3/TRBV12-4	TRBJ2-3	12	CASSLGVFMQYF	TGTGCCAGCAGTTTAGGGGTCTTTATGCAGTATTTT
TRBD2	many	TRBV5-1	TRBJ2-1	15	CASSWTSGSRNEQFF	TGCGCCAGCAGCTGGACTAGCGGGAGTAGGAATGAGCAGTTCTTC
.	many	TRBV5-1	TRBJ2-1	14	CASSPRSSYNEQFF	TGCGCCAGCAGCCCACGGAGCTCCTACAATGAGCAGTTCTTC
.	many	TRBV25-1	TRBJ1-1	13	CASSPQGGVEAFF	TGTGCCAGCAGTCCTCAGGGCGGGGTTGAAGCTTTCTTT
TRBD2	.	TRBV4-2	TRBJ2-5	14	CASSPRLARETQYF	TGTGCCAGCAGCCCTAGACTAGCGAGAGAGACCCAGTACTTC
TRBD1	few	TRBV20-1	TRBJ2-3	13	CSARRDSIGTQYF	TGCAGTGCTCGCCGGGACAGTATAGGCACGCAGTATTTT
TRBD1	.	TRBV29-1	TRBJ2-7	11	CSVRTGRKQYF	TGCAGCGTCAGGACAGGAAGAAAGCAGTACTTC
.	medium-sized	TRBV28	TRBJ1-5	14	CASNRPGRNQPQHF	TGTGCCAGCAACCGGCCAGGACGCAATCAGCCCCAGCATTTT
.	.	TRBV3-1	TRBJ2-5	16	CASSQDFEGLGETQYF	TGTGCCAGCAGCCAAGATTTCGAGGGGTTGGGAGAGACCCAGTACTTC
.	many	TRBV11-2	TRBJ2-1	11	CASSWESEQFF	TGTGCCAGCAGCTGGGAGTCAGAGCAGTTCTTC
TRBD2	.	TRBV12-3/TRBV12-4	TRBJ2-7	15	CASSIYGLVSYEQYF	TGTGCCAGCAGCATATATGGACTAGTATCCTACGAGCAGTACTTC
.	.	TRBV6-1	TRBJ2-3	14	CASGGTSFADTQYF	TGTGCCAGCGGAGGGACCTCTTTCGCAGATACGCAGTATTTT
.	.	TRBV10-1	TRBJ2-5	13	CASSARGGETQYF	TGCGCCAGCAGTGCCAGGGGTGGGGAGACCCAGTACTTC
.	few	TRBV5-1	TRBJ2-3	15	CASSLSGTSTDTQYF	TGCGCCAGCAGCTTGTCAGGGACCAGCACAGATACGCAGTATTTT
.	few	TRBV24-1	TRBJ2-1	16	CATSDLAGGSYNEQFF	TGTGCCACCAGTGATTTAGCAGGCGGCTCCTACAATGAGCAGTTCTTC
TRBD1	.	TRBV11-3	TRBJ2-7	15	CASSPNRGGPQEQYF	TGTGCCAGCAGCCCAAACAGGGGCGGCCCCCAGGAGCAGTACTTC
TRBD2	many	TRBV24-1	TRBJ2-3	15	CATSLSGRVTDTQYF	TGTGCCACCAGTCTTAGCGGGAGAGTCACAGATACGCAGTATTTT
.	.	TRBV4-1	TRBJ2-1	15	CASSQGPQRGDEQFF	TGCGCCAGCAGCCAAGGCCCGCAGAGGGGCGATGAGCAGTTCTTC
.	few	TRBV4-2	TRBJ2-7	11	CASSQENGLNF	TGTGCCAGCAGCCAAGAAAACGGGTTGAACTTC
TRBD1	.	TRBV6-5	TRBJ2-7	17	CASSYYPLDRVSNEQYF	TGTGCCAGCAGTTACTACCCCCTAGACAGGGTATCTAACGAGCAGTACTTC
.	few	TRBV6-5	TRBJ2-7	14	CASSDSGYSYEQYF	TGTGCCAGCAGTGACTCGGGGTATTCCTACGAGCAGTACTTC
.	.	TRBV6-1	TRBJ2-7	15	CASSGMGGSSYEQYF	TGTGCCAGCAGTGGGATGGGGGGAAGCTCCTACGAGCAGTACTTC
TRBD2	few	TRBV20-1	TRBJ2-7	12	CSVGTSGREQYF	TGCAGTGTCGGGACTAGCGGGAGAGAGCAGTACTTC